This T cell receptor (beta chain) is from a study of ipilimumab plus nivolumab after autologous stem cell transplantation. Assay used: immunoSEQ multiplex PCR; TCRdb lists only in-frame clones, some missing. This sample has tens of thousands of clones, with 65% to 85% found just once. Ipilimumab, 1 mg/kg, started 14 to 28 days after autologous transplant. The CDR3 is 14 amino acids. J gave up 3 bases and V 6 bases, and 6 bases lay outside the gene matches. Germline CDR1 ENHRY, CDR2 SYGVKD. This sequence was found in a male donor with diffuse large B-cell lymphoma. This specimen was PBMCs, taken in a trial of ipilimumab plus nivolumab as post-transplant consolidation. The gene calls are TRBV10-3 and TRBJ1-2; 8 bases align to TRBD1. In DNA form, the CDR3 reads TGTGCCATCAGGCTGACGGGACAGGACTATGGCTACACCTTC. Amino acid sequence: CAIRLTGQDYGYTF.